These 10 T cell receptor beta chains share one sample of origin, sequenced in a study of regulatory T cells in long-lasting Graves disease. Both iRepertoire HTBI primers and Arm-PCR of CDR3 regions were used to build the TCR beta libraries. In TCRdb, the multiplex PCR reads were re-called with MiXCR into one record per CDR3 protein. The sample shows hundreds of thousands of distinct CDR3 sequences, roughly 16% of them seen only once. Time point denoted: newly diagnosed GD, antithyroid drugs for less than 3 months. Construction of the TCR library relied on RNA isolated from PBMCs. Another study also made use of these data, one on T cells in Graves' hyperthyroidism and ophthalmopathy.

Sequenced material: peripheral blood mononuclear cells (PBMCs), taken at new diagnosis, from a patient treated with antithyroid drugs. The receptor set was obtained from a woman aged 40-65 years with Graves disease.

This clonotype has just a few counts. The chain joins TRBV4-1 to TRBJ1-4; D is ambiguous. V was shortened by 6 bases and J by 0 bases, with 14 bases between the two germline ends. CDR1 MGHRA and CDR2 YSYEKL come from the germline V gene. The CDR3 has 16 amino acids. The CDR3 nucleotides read TGCGCCAGCAGTAAAGAAGCACGGGCAACTAATGAAAAACTGTTTTTT. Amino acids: CASSKEARATNEKLFF.

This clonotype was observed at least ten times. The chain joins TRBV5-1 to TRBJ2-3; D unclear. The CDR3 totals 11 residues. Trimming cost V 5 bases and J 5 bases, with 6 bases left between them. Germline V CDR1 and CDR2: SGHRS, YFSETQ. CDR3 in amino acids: CASRGGDTQYF. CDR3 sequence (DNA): TGCGCCAGCAGGGGTGGAGATACGCAGTATTTT.

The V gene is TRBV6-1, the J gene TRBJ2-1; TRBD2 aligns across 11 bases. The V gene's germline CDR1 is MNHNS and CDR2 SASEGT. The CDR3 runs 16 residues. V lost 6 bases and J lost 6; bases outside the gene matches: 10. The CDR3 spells CASSPYLLAGGNEQFF. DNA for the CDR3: TGTGCCAGCAGCCCATACCTCCTAGCGGGGGGCAATGAGCAGTTCTTC.

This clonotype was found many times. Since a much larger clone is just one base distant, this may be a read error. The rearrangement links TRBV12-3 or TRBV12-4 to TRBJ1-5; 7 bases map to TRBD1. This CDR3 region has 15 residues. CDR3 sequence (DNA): TGTACCAGCAGCCAGGGGGGTGGAAGCAATCAGCCCCAGCATTTT. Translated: CTSSQGGGSNQPQHF.

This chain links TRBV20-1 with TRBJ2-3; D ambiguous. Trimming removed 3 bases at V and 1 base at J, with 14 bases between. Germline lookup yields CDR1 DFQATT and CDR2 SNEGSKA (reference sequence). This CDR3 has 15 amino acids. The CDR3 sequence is CSARDILLGTDTQYF. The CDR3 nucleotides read TGCAGTGCTAGGGATATTCTACTGGGCACAGATACGCAGTATTTT.

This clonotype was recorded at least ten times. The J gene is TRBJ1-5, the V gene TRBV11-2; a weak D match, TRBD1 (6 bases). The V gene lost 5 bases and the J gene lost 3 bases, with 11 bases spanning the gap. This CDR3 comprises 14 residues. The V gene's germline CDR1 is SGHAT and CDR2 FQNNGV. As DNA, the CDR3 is TGTGCCAGCAGCCACGGACAGTTCAATCAGCCCCAGCATTTT. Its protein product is CASSHGQFNQPQHF.

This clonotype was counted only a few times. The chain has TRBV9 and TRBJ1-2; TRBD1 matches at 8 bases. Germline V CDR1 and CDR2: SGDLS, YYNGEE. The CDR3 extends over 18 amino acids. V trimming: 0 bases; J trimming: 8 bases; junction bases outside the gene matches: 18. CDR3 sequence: CASSVDPSDRGTVGGYTF. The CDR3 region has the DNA TGTGCCAGCAGCGTAGATCCGAGCGACAGGGGAACCGTCGGCGGCTACACCTTC.

CDR3 sequence (DNA): TGTGCCAGCACCTTACTAGCGGGGGGCCCTGAGCAGTTCTTC. This encodes CASTLLAGGPEQFF. V gene TRBV3-1 combines with J gene TRBJ2-1; 12 positions match TRBD2. CDR3 length: 14 amino acids. The germline V gene encodes CDR1 LGHDT and CDR2 YNNKEL (reference sequence). Losses at the gene ends were 7 bases for V and 9 bases for J; bases not matched to a gene: 7.

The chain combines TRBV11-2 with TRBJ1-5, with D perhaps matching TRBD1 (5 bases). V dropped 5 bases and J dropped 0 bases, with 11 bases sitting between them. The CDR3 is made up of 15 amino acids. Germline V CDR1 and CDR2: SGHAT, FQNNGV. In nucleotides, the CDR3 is TGTGCCAGCAGCGTAACAGGAAATAGCAATCAGCCCCAGCATTTT. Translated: CASSVTGNSNQPQHF.

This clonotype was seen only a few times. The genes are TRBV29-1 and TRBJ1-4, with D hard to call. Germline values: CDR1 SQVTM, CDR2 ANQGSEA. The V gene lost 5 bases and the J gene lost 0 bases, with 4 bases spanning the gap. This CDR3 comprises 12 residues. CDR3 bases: TGCAGCGTTTCCACAACTAATGAAAAACTGTTTTTT. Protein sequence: CSVSTTNEKLFF.